This TCR beta chain was captured by sequencing in a study of blood T cell repertoires in COVID-19. Study-wide background: Sources were T cells, B-cell-depleted T cells, or PBMCs; the material itself was cDNA or gDNA.

Profiled with immunoSEQ multiplex PCR; TCRdb holds only in-frame clones, not every one. The sample yields 250,000 to 300,000 clones, approximately 91% seen once. Germline CDR1 and CDR2: SGHVS and FQNEAQ. V gave up 5 bases and J gave up 1 base, with 11 bases separating them. This CDR3 contains 14 residues. The genes are TRBV7-8 and TRBJ1-1; the D is unclear. Sequencing was carried out using PBMCs or T cells enriched from blood (not recorded which). The source of this sequence is a woman between 25 and 40 years old who had recovered from COVID-19. For the CDR3, the DNA is TGTGCCAGCAGCCATATGGAGGCGAACACTGAAGCTTTCTTT. Protein: CASSHMEANTEAFF.